The 32 T cell receptor beta chains below come from one sample, sequenced in a study of beta chain features in type 1 diabetes. The investigators reverse transcribed all of the isolated RNA, so they sequenced expressed TCRB transcripts. Sequenced by immunoSEQ multiplex PCR; TCRdb stores in-frame clones only, minus some. This sample has some 900,000 clones; 17% occur once, and the top ten carry around 0.02%. The material sequenced was naive CD4+ T cells from blood. These TCRs come from a woman between 18 and 29 years old in good health.

This clone was recorded a few times. This specimen includes other DNA sequences encoding the same CDR3. The V gene is TRBV7-2, the J gene TRBJ2-7, with D unresolved. V was clipped by 0 bases and J by 0 bases, with 6 bases between them. The V gene's germline CDR1 is SGHTA and CDR2 FQGNSA. This CDR3 spans 14 amino acids. CDR3 nucleotides: TGTGCCAGCAGCTTAGCGGGCCTCTCCTACGAGCAGTACTTC. It codes for CASSLAGLSYEQYF.

This clone was picked up a small number of times. Within the sample, other DNA sequences also encode this same CDR3. This sequence joins TRBV18 and TRBJ2-7, with TRBD2 matching over 9 bases. Per germline, CDR1 KGHSH and CDR2 LQKENI. This CDR3 has 15 amino acids. With V trimmed by 3 bases and J by 3 bases, 6 bases remained unmatched. The CDR3 nucleotides read TGTGCCAGCTCACCGGGACTAGCCGGGAGCTACGAGCAGTACTTC. Residues: CASSPGLAGSYEQYF.

In this sample, this clone turned up a few times. V usage is TRBV19 and J usage is TRBJ2-3; D unresolved. The CDR3 runs to 13 residues. V shed 3 bases and J shed 0 bases, with 4 bases lying between them. Germline V lookup: CDR1 LNHDA, CDR2 SQIVND (reference sequence). CDR3 region: CASSIQSTDTQYF. CDR3 nucleotide sequence: TGTGCCAGTAGTATCCAAAGCACAGATACGCAGTATTTT. The full variable domain, completed using reference TRBV19 and TRBJ2-3, is DGGITQSPKYLFRKEGQNVTLSCEQNLNHDAMYWYRQDPGQGLRLIYYSQIVNDFQKGDIAEGYSVSREKKESFPLTVTSAQKNPTAFYLCASSIQSTDTQYFGPGTRLTVL.

This clone was observed a handful of times. The rearrangement links TRBV6-5 to TRBJ1-1; D not resolved. The CDR3 has 14 residues. The V end was cut by 0 bases, the J end by 4 bases, with 9 bases between. CDR1 is MNHEY and CDR2 is SVGAGI in the germline V gene. CDR3 loop: CASSYSLRTTEAFF. CDR3 DNA: TGTGCCAGCAGTTACTCGCTACGAACCACTGAAGCTTTCTTT.

This clone was seen only a few times. The V and J genes are TRBV7-9 and TRBJ1-2; possible D gene TRBD1, 5 bases. Germline V gene sequence: CDR1 SEHNR, CDR2 FQNEAQ (reference sequence). CDR3 length: 13 amino acids. CDR3 sequence (DNA): TGTACCGTCGGTGGGGGAAAGAACTATGGCTACACCTTC. Translating it yields CTVGGGKNYGYTF.

Points on this clone: The sample contains more than one DNA sequence encoding this CDR3. The V and J genes are TRBV9 and TRBJ2-2; D is unresolved. Germline-derived CDR1 and CDR2 are SGDLS and YYNGEE. Trimming took 2 bases from V and 6 from J, leaving 5 bases between them. The CDR3 is 12 amino acids. The CDR3 protein is CASSVLPGELFF. The CDR3 DNA sequence: TGTGCCAGCAGCGTTCTCCCCGGGGAGCTGTTTTTT.

This clone was seen a few times. This chain joins TRBV28 and TRBJ2-3; perhaps TRBD2 as D (6 bases). Germline values: CDR1 MDHEN, CDR2 SYDVKM. The CDR3 spans 15 residues. Between the trimmed V and J ends, which lost 5 bases and 0 bases, there was a span of 12 bases. The CDR3 DNA reads as TGTGCCAGCAGTCAAGCGGGCCCTAGCACAGATACGCAGTATTTT. Translation: CASSQAGPSTDTQYF.

The rearrangement uses TRBV19 and TRBJ2-2; 7 nucleotides match TRBD2. This CDR3 has 15 amino acids. From germline, CDR1 is LNHDA and CDR2 SQIVND (reference sequence). V dropped 0 bases and J dropped 6; count of bases not matched to a gene: 4. The CDR3 reads CASSIEGLGAGELFF. CDR3 in DNA: TGTGCCAGTAGTATAGAAGGACTAGGTGCCGGGGAGCTGTTTTTT. Complete variable domain (other parts from reference TRBV19 and TRBJ2-2): DGGITQSPKYLFRKEGQNVTLSCEQNLNHDAMYWYRQDPGQGLRLIYYSQIVNDFQKGDIAEGYSVSREKKESFPLTVTSAQKNPTAFYLCASSIEGLGAGELFFGEGSRLTVL.

This clone has only a few counts. The V and J genes are TRBV10-3 and TRBJ2-7, with TRBD1 matching 7 bases. This CDR3 region has 11 residues. The V segment lost 8 bases and the J segment 2 bases; nucleotides outside the gene matches: 0. Germline CDR1 reads ENHRY; CDR2 reads SYGVKD. The CDR3 spells CAIGQAYEQYF. The DNA for the CDR3 is TGTGCCATCGGACAGGCCTACGAGCAGTACTTC.

The V and J genes are TRBV7-9 and TRBJ1-1; possible D gene TRBD1, 6 bases. Germline V CDR1 and CDR2: SEHNR, FQNEAQ (reference sequence). V lost 1 base, J lost 6 bases, and 18 bases lay in between. CDR3 length: 16 amino acids. CDR3 in DNA: TGTGCCAGCAGCTTAGGCCAGGGGCAAAGAGTCTCTGAAGCTTTCTTT. It is translated as CASSLGQGQRVSEAFF.

The V and J genes are TRBV5-5 and TRBJ2-1; TRBD1 matches at 9 bases. Germline values: CDR1 SGHKS, CDR2 YYEKEE (reference sequence). The CDR3 has 15 amino acids. J was trimmed by 2 bases and V by 4 bases; bases with no gene match: 4. The CDR3 here is CASSPGQGPYNEQFF. The DNA for the CDR3 is TGTGCCAGCAGCCCGGGACAGGGTCCCTACAATGAGCAGTTCTTC.

The chain links TRBV5-6 to TRBJ2-7, with D possibly being TRBD2 (6 bases). The germline V gene has CDR1 SGHDT and CDR2 YYEEEE. This CDR3 region has 13 residues. Trimming stripped 4 bases from V and 3 bases from J, with 11 bases between. The CDR3 DNA follows: TGTGCCAGCAGCCCTGGGACTTTCTACGAGCAGTACTTC. Translated: CASSPGTFYEQYF. The full variable domain, completed using reference TRBV5-6 and TRBJ2-7, is DAGVTQSPTHLIKTRGQQVTLRCSPKSGHDTVSWYQQALGQGPQFIFQYYEEEERQRGNFPDRFSGHQFPNYSSELNVNALLLGDSALYLCASSPGTFYEQYFGPGTRLTVT.

This clone was counted between two and nine times. The chain couples TRBV18 to TRBJ2-3; D not resolved. The CDR3 loop spans 14 amino acids. The V end was cut by 1 base, the J end by 5 bases, with 10 bases between. Per the germline V gene, CDR1 is KGHSH and CDR2 is LQKENI. The CDR3, as DNA: TGTGCCAGCTCACCACAATCACAGTTAGATACGCAGTATTTT. It codes for CASSPQSQLDTQYF. Complete variable domain (other parts from reference TRBV18 and TRBJ2-3): NAGVMQNPRHLVRRRGQEARLRCSPMKGHSHVYWYRQLPEEGLKFMVYLQKENIIDESGMPKERFSAEFPKEGPSILRIQQVVRGDSAAYFCASSPQSQLDTQYFGPGTRLTVL.

This clone was picked up a small number of times. The chain couples TRBV7-6 to TRBJ2-5; a possible D gene is TRBD2 (5 bases). The CDR3 runs to 13 residues. V lost 4 bases to trimming and J lost 9 bases, with 15 bases between them. CDR1 and CDR2 from the germline V gene are SGHVS and FNYEAQ. The DNA for the CDR3 is TGTGCCAGCAGCTCGCGGACGGTGGGAGCCCAGTACTTC. Its translation is CASSSRTVGAQYF.

The V gene is TRBV7-9, the J gene TRBJ2-1; tentatively, D is TRBD2 (6 bases). Germline loops: CDR1 SEHNR, CDR2 FQNEAQ (reference sequence). Deletions cut 5 bases from V and 5 bases from J, with 16 bases between. This CDR3 region has 15 residues. The CDR3 loop reads CASSPRGAENNEQFF. For the CDR3, the DNA is TGTGCCAGCAGCCCCCGCGGGGCTGAGAACAATGAGCAGTTCTTC.

Worth noting for this clone: In the same sample, other DNA sequences code for this CDR3. The chain carries TRBV7-9 and TRBJ2-6; D call uncertain. V lost 3 bases, J lost 0 bases, and 3 bases lay in between. Germline V gives CDR1 SEHNR, CDR2 FQNEAQ (reference sequence). The CDR3 runs 14 residues. The CDR3 here is CASSLGSGANVLTF. CDR3 sequence (DNA): TGTGCCAGCAGCTTGGGCTCTGGGGCCAACGTCCTGACTTTC.

The V call is TRBV28, the J call TRBJ2-5, with 14 positions matching TRBD2. The CDR3 consists of 17 residues. CDR1 is MDHEN and CDR2 is SYDVKM in the germline V gene. V was pared by 5 bases and J by 2 bases, with 7 bases of the junction left unmatched. CDR3 protein: CASSRGTSGSKQETQYF. The CDR3 DNA reads TGTGCCAGCAGTCGGGGGACTAGCGGGAGTAAACAAGAGACCCAGTACTTC.

CDR3 sequence (DNA): TGTGCCAGCAGCCCCGGACTAGTTTCGGATACGCAGTATTTT. It specifies CASSPGLVSDTQYF. This chain joins TRBV7-2 and TRBJ2-3; TRBD2 aligns across 7 bases. The germline CDR1 and CDR2 sequences are SGHTA and FQGNSA. V shed 5 bases and J 6 bases; nucleotides not matched to a gene: 8. The CDR3 sequence is 14 residues long.

This chain links TRBV7-8 with TRBJ2-7; D is unclear. Germline CDR1 and CDR2: SGHVS and FQNEAQ. This CDR3 spans 12 amino acids. Trimming removed 1 base from V and 7 bases from J, with 8 bases in between. The CDR3 loop reads CASSLEEEEQYF. The CDR3 region has the DNA TGTGCCAGCAGCTTAGAAGAGGAAGAGCAGTACTTC.

This clone has a handful of counts. The chain employs TRBV5-1 and TRBJ1-2; D may be TRBD1 (6 bases). V was shortened by 2 bases and J by 8 bases, with 10 bases between the two germline ends. Per the germline V gene, CDR1 is SGHRS and CDR2 is YFSETQ. There are 12 residues in the CDR3. For the CDR3, the DNA is TGCGCCAGCAGCTTAACAGGGAAGGGCTACACCTTC. Residues: CASSLTGKGYTF.

This clone was seen many times. This chain uses TRBV7-9 with TRBJ2-4, with D perhaps matching TRBD2 (6 bases). Germline V gene lookup returns CDR1 SEHNR and CDR2 FQNEAQ (reference sequence). V shed 5 bases and J shed 7 bases, with 15 bases lying between them. There are 14 residues in the CDR3. DNA of the CDR3: TGTGCCAGCAGCCCACGGGAGTGGGGGAACATTCAGTACTTC. Encoded protein: CASSPREWGNIQYF.

This clone was observed once. This chain links TRBV27 with TRBJ1-4, with 8 positions matching TRBD1. Per the germline V gene, CDR1 is MNHEY and CDR2 is SMNVEV (reference sequence). Trimming at V came to 6 bases and at J to 5 bases, leaving 5 bases not matched to a gene. The CDR3 runs 14 residues. As DNA, the CDR3 is TGTGCCAGCAGGCCGACAGGGGTGAATGAAAAACTGTTTTTT. Translating gives CASRPTGVNEKLFF.

The J gene is TRBJ2-7, the V gene TRBV7-9; 7 bases are shared with TRBD1. The V gene end was trimmed by 5 bases and the J gene end by 1 base; junction bases not matched to a gene: 8. CDR3 length equals 15 residues. Germline CDR1 and CDR2: SEHNR and FQNEAQ (reference sequence). For the CDR3, the DNA is TGTGCCAGCAGCCAGGGGGATCTTACGTCCTACGAGCAGTACTTC. Its translation: CASSQGDLTSYEQYF.

There are a few counts of this clone. The CDR3 DNA reads as TGTGCCAGCAGCTCGTCGACAGGGGGGGAGCAGTACTTC. This gives the protein CASSSSTGGEQYF. This rearrangement joins TRBV7-9 to TRBJ2-7, with 9 bases identical to TRBD1. The CDR3 is 13 amino acids. The J segment lost 7 bases and the V segment lost 4 bases, leaving 5 bases of the junction unmatched. Germline assignment: CDR1 SEHNR and CDR2 FQNEAQ (reference sequence). Full variable domain (remainder filled in from reference TRBV7-9 and TRBJ2-7): DTGVSQNPRHKITKRGQNVTFRCDPISEHNRLYWYRQTLGQGPEFLTYFQNEAQLEKSRLLSDRFSAERPKGSFSTLEIQRTEQGDSAMYLCASSSSTGGEQYFGPGTRLTVT.

The table lists this clone with a count of one. With a much larger clone just one base away, this may be a read error. This sample includes further DNA sequences coding for the same CDR3. The chain recombines TRBV7-9 with TRBJ1-1, with D hard to call. Trimming shortened V by 3 bases and J by 0 bases, and 5 bases separated the two germline ends. The germline V gene has CDR1 SEHNR and CDR2 FQNEAQ (reference sequence). The CDR3 loop spans 13 amino acids. The CDR3 spells CASSLEVNTEAFF. CDR3 coding DNA: TGTGCCAGCAGCTTGGAAGTGAACACTGAAGCTTTCTTT.

This clone was seen more than once but under ten times. This chain uses TRBV5-4 with TRBJ2-2; 9 bases are a match to TRBD2. This CDR3 region has 16 residues. V lost 3 bases to trimming and J lost 1 base; unmatched junction nucleotides: 4. CDR1 SGHNT and CDR2 YYREEE come from the germline V gene (reference sequence). CDR3 in DNA: TGTGCCAGCAGCTCCGCTAGCGGGAAGAACACCGGGGAGCTGTTTTTT. Residues: CASSSASGKNTGELFF.

The chain is built from TRBV29-1 and TRBJ1-1, with a tentative D call TRBD1 (5 bases). Germline V CDR1 and CDR2: SQVTM, ANQGSEA. V lost 6 bases, J lost 0 bases, and 11 bases lay in between. The CDR3 contains 13 residues. The CDR3 nucleotides are TGCAGCGTCATGACAGCTCTGAACACTGAAGCTTTCTTT. Translating it yields CSVMTALNTEAFF. Full variable domain (missing parts from reference TRBV29-1 and TRBJ1-1): SAVISQKPSRDICQRGTSLTIQCQVDSQVTMMFWYRQQPGQSLTLIATANQGSEATYESGFVIDKFPISRPNLTFSTLTVSNMSPEDSSIYLCSVMTALNTEAFFGQGTRLTVV.

This clone appeared a few times. The chain combines TRBV7-9 with TRBJ2-1; D is undetermined. CDR1 and CDR2 (germline): SEHNR, FQNEAQ (reference sequence). This CDR3 region has 15 residues. The ends were cut back, 5 bases at V and 6 bases at J, with 17 bases in the middle. The CDR3 DNA follows: TGTGCCAGCAGCCCTCCTGGCCGCGCCGCCAATGAGCAGTTCTTC. Translation: CASSPPGRAANEQFF.

The CDR3 DNA reads TGTGCCACCAGCAGAGTTCGACAGGGCTCCCTCTCTGGAAACACCATATATTTT. Encoded protein: CATSRVRQGSLSGNTIYF. The V and J genes are TRBV15 and TRBJ1-3; 7 bases line up with TRBD1. The J segment lost 0 bases and the V segment lost 1 base, leaving 9 bases of the junction unmatched. Germline values: CDR1 LNHNV, CDR2 YYDKDF (reference sequence). CDR3 size: 18 residues.

This clone has a handful of counts. The rearrangement uses TRBV9 and TRBJ1-4; 9 bases are a match to TRBD1. This CDR3 region has 14 residues. Germline assignment: CDR1 SGDLS and CDR2 YYNGEE. The trim removed 3 bases at V and 6 bases at J, leaving 3 bases unmatched. The CDR3 DNA follows: TGTGCCAGCAGCGCAGACAGGGGGGATGAAAAACTGTTTTTT. It specifies CASSADRGDEKLFF.

The V and J genes are TRBV18 and TRBJ2-7; D is possibly TRBD1 (5 bases). The V end lost 3 bases, the J end lost 4 bases, and 16 bases lay between the germline ends. CDR1 and CDR2 (germline): KGHSH, LQKENI. The CDR3 spans 15 residues. Written as DNA, the CDR3 is TGTGCCAGCTCACCCCAGGGTTTGAGTCTATACGAGCAGTACTTC. Residues: CASSPQGLSLYEQYF.

A few counts support this clone. The chain recombines TRBV6-5 with TRBJ2-5; a possible D gene is TRBD2 (6 bases). Trimming removed 7 bases at V and 6 bases at J, with 15 bases between. The CDR3 has 13 residues. Germline V gives CDR1 MNHEY, CDR2 SVGAGI. The CDR3 spells CASIPPGGKTQYF. CDR3 coding DNA: TGTGCCAGCATCCCCCCCGGAGGGAAGACCCAGTACTTC.